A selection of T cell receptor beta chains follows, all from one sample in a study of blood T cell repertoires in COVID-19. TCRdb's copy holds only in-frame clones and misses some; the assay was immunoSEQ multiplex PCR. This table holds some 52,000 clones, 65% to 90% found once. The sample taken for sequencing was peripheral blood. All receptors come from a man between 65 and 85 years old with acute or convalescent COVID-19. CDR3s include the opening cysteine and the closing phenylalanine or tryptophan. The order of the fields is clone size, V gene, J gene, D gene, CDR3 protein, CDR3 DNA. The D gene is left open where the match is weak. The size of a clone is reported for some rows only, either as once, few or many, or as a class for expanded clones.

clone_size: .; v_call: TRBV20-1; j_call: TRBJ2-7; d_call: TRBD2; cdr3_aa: CSAKRDPEQYF; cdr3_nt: TGCAGTGCTAAGCGGGACCCCGAGCAGTACTTC
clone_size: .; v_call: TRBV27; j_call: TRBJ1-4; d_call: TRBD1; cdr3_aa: CASSQWTGGNNEKLFF; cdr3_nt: TGTGCCAGCAGTCAATGGACAGGGGGCAATAATGAAAAACTGTTTTTT
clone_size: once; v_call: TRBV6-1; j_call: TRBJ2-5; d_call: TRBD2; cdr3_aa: CASSELGGGASLKTQYF; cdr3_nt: TGTGCCAGCAGTGAATTGGGCGGGGGTGCTTCTTTGAAGACCCAGTACTTC
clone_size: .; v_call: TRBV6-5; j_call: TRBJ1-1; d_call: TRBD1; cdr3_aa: CASSYSTGEMNTEAFF; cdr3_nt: TGTGCCAGCAGTTACTCGACAGGGGAAATGAACACTGAAGCTTTCTTT
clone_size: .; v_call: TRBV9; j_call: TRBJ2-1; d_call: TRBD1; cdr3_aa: CASSVGSDRVVREQFF; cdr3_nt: TGTGCCAGCAGCGTAGGGTCGGACAGGGTCGTACGAGAGCAGTTCTTC
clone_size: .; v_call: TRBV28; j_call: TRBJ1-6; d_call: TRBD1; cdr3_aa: CASSPRGRGARNSPLHF; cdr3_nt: TGTGCCAGCAGTCCCCGGGGCAGGGGGGCGCGAAATTCACCCCTCCACTTT
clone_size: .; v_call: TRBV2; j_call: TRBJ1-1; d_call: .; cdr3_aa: CASSEGASTEAFF; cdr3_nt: TGTGCCAGCAGTGAAGGGGCCAGTACTGAAGCTTTCTTT
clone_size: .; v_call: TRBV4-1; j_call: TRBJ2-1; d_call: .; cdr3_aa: CASSRTSTLDEQFF; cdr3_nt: TGCGCCAGCAGCCGTACCTCTACTTTGGATGAGCAGTTCTTC
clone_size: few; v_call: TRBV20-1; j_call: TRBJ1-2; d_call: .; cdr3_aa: CSASIAKRGYTF; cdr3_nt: TGCAGTGCTAGTATCGCCAAGCGGGGCTACACCTTC
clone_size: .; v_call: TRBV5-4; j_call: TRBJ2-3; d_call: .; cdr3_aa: CASKSSSDTQYF; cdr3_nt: TGTGCCAGCAAGTCGAGTTCAGATACGCAGTATTTT
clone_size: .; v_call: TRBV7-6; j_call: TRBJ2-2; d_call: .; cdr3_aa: CASSLVRERAGELFF; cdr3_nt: TGTGCCAGCAGCTTAGTAAGGGAGAGGGCCGGGGAGCTGTTTTTT
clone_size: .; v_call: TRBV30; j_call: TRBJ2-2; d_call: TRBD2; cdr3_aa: CATSGDANTGELFF; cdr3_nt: TGTGCCACTAGCGGAGATGCGAACACCGGGGAGCTGTTTTTT
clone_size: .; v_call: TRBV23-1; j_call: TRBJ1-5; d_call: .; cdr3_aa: CASSQSDRRNQPQHF; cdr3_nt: TGCGCCAGCAGTCAATCTGACAGGAGGAATCAGCCCCAGCATTTT
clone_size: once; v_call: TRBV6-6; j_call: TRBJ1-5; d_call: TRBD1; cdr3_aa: CASSSTDRGGNQPQHF; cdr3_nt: TGTGCCAGCAGTTCAACCGACAGGGGAGGCAATCAGCCCCAGCATTTT
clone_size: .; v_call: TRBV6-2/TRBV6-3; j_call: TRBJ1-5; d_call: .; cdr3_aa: CASSYLGGSNQPQHF; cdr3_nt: TGTGCCAGCAGTTACCTGGGAGGTAGCAATCAGCCCCAGCATTTT
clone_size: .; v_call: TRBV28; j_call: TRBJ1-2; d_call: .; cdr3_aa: CAIRSGGNHYGYTF; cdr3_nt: TGTGCCATCCGCTCCGGGGGAAACCACTATGGCTACACCTTC
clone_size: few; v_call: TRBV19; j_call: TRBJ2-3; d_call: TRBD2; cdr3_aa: CASSIVGTRAFTDTQYF; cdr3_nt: TGTGCCAGTAGTATAGTTGGGACTAGAGCCTTCACAGATACGCAGTATTTT
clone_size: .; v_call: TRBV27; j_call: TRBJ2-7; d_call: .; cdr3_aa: CARRGHPSYEQYF; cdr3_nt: TGTGCCAGACGTGGACACCCATCCTACGAGCAGTACTTC
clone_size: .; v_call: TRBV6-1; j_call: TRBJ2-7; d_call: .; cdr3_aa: CASSEFGMAGAYEQYF; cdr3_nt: TGTGCCAGCAGTGAATTTGGAATGGCAGGGGCCTACGAGCAGTACTTC
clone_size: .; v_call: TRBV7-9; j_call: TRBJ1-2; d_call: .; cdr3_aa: CASSLMDRSGYTF; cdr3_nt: TGTGCCAGCAGCTTAATGGATCGGAGTGGCTACACCTTC
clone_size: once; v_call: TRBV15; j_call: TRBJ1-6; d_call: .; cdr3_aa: CATSRGQNSPLHF; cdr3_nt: TGTGCCACCAGCAGAGGACAGAATTCACCCCTCCACTTT
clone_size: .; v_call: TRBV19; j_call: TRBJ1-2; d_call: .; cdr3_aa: CASSIGQVVAGYTF; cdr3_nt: TGTGCCAGTAGTATAGGCCAGGTCGTGGCTGGCTACACCTTC
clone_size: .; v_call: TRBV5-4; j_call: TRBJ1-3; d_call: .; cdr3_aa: CASSSVSGNTIYF; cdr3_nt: TGTGCCAGCAGCTCAGTCTCTGGAAACACCATATATTTT
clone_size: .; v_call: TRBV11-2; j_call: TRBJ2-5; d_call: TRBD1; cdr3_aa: CASSADRGEETQYF; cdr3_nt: TGTGCCAGCAGCGCGGACAGGGGTGAGGAGACCCAGTACTTC
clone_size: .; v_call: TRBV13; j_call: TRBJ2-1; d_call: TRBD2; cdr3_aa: CASSPGLAGVAEQFF; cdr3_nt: TGTGCCAGCAGCCCTGGACTAGCGGGAGTAGCTGAGCAGTTCTTC
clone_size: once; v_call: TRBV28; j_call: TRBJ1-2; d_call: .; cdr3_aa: CASSLLNYGYTF; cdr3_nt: TGTGCCAGCAGTTTACTTAACTATGGCTACACCTTC
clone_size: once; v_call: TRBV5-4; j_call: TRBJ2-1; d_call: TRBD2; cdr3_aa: CASTMSSGTSYNEQFF; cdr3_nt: TGTGCCAGCACCATGAGTAGCGGGACATCCTACAATGAGCAGTTCTTC
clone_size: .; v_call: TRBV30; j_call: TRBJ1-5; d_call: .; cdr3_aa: CAWTRGGNQPQHF; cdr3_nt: TGTGCCTGGACCAGGGGTGGCAATCAGCCCCAGCATTTT
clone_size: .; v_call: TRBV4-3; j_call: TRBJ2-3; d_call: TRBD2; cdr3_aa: CASSQDIQGGGGRTDTQYF; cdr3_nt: TGCGCCAGCAGCCAAGACATCCAGGGCGGGGGGGGCCGTACAGATACGCAGTATTTT
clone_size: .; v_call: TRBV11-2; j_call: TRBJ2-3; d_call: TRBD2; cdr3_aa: CASSVSGGASDTQYF; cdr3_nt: TGTGCCAGCAGCGTTAGCGGGGGGGCCTCAGATACGCAGTATTTT
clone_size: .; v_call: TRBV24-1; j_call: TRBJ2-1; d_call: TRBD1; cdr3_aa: CATSDIDRGGNEQFF; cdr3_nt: TGTGCCACCAGTGACATTGACAGGGGGGGCAATGAGCAGTTCTTC
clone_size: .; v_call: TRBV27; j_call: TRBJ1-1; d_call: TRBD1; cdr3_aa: CASSSYRGETEAFF; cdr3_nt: TGTGCCAGCAGTTCGTACAGGGGAGAGACTGAAGCTTTCTTT
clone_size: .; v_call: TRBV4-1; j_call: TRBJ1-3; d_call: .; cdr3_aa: CASSRLQGTPGNTIYF; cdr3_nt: TGCGCCAGCAGCCGCCTGCAAGGGACACCTGGAAACACCATATATTTT
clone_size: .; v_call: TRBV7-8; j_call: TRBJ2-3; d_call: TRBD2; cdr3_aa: CASSGSGSLNTQYF; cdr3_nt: TGTGCCAGCAGCGGTAGCGGGAGTTTGAATACGCAGTATTTT
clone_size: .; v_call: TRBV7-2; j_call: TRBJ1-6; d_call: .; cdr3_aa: CASSSFAGGNSPLHF; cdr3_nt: TGTGCCAGCAGCTCGTTCGCGGGGGGCAATTCACCCCTCCACTTT
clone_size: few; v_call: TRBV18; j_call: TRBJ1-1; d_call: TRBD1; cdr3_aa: CASSPWTGDMNTEAFF; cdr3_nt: TGTGCCAGCTCACCCTGGACAGGGGACATGAACACTGAAGCTTTCTTT
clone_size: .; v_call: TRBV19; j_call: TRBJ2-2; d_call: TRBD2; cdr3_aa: CASRRGKGSTGELFF; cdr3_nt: TGTGCCAGTAGGCGGGGGAAGGGGAGCACCGGGGAGCTGTTTTTT
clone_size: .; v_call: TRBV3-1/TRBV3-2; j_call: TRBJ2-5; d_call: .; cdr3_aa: CASSQIRQETQYF; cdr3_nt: TGTGCCAGCAGCCAAATCAGACAAGAGACCCAGTACTTC
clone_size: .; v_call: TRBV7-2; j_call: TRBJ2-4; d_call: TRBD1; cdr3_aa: CASSPVMNRGPNKNIQYF; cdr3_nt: TGTGCCAGCAGCCCAGTCATGAACAGGGGCCCTAACAAAAACATTCAGTACTTC
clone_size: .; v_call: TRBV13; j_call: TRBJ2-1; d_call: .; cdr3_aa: CASSLGGPGSYNEQFF; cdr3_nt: TGTGCCAGCAGCTTAGGGGGGCCAGGCTCGTACAATGAGCAGTTCTTC
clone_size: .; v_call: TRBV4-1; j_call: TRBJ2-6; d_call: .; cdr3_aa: CASSQGAAGANVLTF; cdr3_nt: TGCGCCAGCAGCCAGGGGGCAGCTGGGGCCAACGTCCTGACTTTC
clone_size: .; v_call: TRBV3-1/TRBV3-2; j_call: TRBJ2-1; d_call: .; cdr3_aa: CASSLISNEQFF; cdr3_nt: TGTGCCAGCAGCTTAATTAGTAATGAGCAGTTCTTC
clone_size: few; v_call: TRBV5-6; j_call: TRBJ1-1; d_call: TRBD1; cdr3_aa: CASSPDRRMNTEAFF; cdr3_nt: TGTGCCAGCAGTCCGGACAGGCGTATGAACACTGAAGCTTTCTTT
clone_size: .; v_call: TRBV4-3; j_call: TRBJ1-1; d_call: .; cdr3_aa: CASSRGGTPNTEAFF; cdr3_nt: TGCGCCAGCAGCCGGGGGGGGACACCGAACACTGAAGCTTTCTTT
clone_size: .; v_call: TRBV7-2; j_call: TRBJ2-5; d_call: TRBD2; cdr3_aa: CASSLAGVRETQYF; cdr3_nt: TGTGCCAGCAGCTTGGCGGGAGTCCGCGAGACCCAGTACTTC
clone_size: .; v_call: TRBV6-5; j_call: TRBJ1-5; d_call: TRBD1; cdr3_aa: CASSPTGEAQPQHF; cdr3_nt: TGTGCCAGCAGTCCGACAGGGGAAGCCCAGCCCCAGCATTTT
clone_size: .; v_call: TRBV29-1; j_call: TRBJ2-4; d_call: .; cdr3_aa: CSVELRRAAKNIQYF; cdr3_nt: TGCAGCGTTGAACTGAGGCGAGCAGCCAAAAACATTCAGTACTTC
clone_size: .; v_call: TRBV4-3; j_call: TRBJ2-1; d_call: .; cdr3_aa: CASSQDSGGLWEQFF; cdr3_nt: TGCGCCAGCAGCCAAGATTCGGGGGGCCTGTGGGAGCAGTTCTTC
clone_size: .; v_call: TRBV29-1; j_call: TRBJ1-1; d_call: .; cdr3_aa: CSSEVNTEAFF; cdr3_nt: TGCAGCTCAGAAGTGAACACTGAAGCTTTCTTT
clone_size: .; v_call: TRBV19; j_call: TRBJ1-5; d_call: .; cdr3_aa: CASSPFFQPQHF; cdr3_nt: TGTGCCAGTAGTCCGTTTTTTCAGCCCCAGCATTTT
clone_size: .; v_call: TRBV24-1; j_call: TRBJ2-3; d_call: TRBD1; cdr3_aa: CATSDQGAFSTDTQYF; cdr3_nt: TGTGCCACCAGTGATCAGGGGGCCTTCAGCACAGATACGCAGTATTTT
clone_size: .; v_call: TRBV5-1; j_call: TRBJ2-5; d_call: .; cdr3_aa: CASSGGTAIQETQYF; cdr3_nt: TGCGCCAGCAGCGGGGGGACGGCGATACAAGAGACCCAGTACTTC
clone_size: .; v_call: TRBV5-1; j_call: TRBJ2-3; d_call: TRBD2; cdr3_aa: CATSGRPDDTQYF; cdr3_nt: TGCGCGACTAGCGGGAGGCCCGACGATACGCAGTATTTT
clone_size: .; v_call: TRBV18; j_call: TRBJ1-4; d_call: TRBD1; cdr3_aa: CASSPQGTANEKLFF; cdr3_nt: TGTGCCAGCTCACCACAGGGGACAGCTAATGAAAAACTGTTTTTT
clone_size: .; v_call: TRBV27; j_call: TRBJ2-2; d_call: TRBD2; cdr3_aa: CASSLFSGGQNTGELFF; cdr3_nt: TGTGCCAGCAGTTTATTCAGCGGGGGACAAAACACCGGGGAGCTGTTTTTT